The 24 T cell receptor beta chains presented below share a single source sample, sequenced in a study of PD-L1 blockade in urothelial cancer. The time point denotes: pretreatment peripheral blood. Only in-frame clones appear in the TCRdb table, and some are missing; sequencing was by immunoSEQ multiplex PCR. This sample yields 90,000 or so clones, of which roughly 90% are seen a single time; 1.6% belongs to the top ten. The specimen comprised PBMCs, sampled around atezolizumab (anti-PD-L1) treatment. These receptors were obtained from a man in his fifties or sixties with urothelial cancer.

The chain combines TRBV5-1 with TRBJ2-1; 8 bases are shared with TRBD2. The CDR3 runs to 14 residues. Germline lookup yields CDR1 SGHRS and CDR2 YFSETQ. The V and J ends lost 7 bases and 5 bases, in that order; junction bases with no gene match: 8. The CDR3 DNA reads as TGCGCCAGCTCCAACGGAGCGGGGGACAATGAGCAGTTCTTC. It yields the protein CASSNGAGDNEQFF.

V is TRBV16 and J is TRBJ1-5; D possibly corresponds to TRBD1 (6 bases). Trimming took off 4 bases at V and 7 bases at J, with 20 bases between the two ends. CDR3 length equals 16 residues. Germline V gene data show CDR1 as KGHSY and CDR2 as FQNENV. The CDR3 DNA follows: TGTGCCAGCAGCCGAACCCGGAACAGGGTGGGACAGCCCCAGCATTTT. Protein sequence: CASSRTRNRVGQPQHF.

The chain couples TRBV6-5 to TRBJ2-1; D gene unclear. Germline values: CDR1 MNHEY, CDR2 SVGAGI. V lost 4 bases to trimming and J lost 0 bases, with 10 bases between them. The CDR3 has 15 residues. The CDR3 sequence: CASSSLSSSYNEQFF. The CDR3 DNA reads TGTGCCAGCAGTTCCCTTTCGAGCTCCTACAATGAGCAGTTCTTC.

This chain uses TRBV18 with TRBJ1-1, with 9 nucleotides matching TRBD1. The CDR3 length is 15 residues. V gave up 1 base and J gave up 4 bases; unmatched junction bases: 4. Germline V gives CDR1 KGHSH, CDR2 LQKENI. The CDR3 coding sequence is TGTGCCAGCTCACCACAACAGGGGGCAGGCACTGAAGCTTTCTTT. It yields the protein CASSPQQGAGTEAFF.

The chain recombines TRBV7-3 with TRBJ2-1; the D gene is possibly TRBD1 (5 bases). The CDR3 spans 15 residues. Deletions cut 0 bases from V and 6 bases from J, with 12 bases between. Germline assignment: CDR1 SGHTA and CDR2 FQGTGA. The CDR3 bases are TGTGCCAGCAGCTTAACGTTCCAGGGCGCCAATGAGCAGTTCTTC. Protein: CASSLTFQGANEQFF.

The V and J genes are TRBV6-5 and TRBJ2-5; D ambiguous. Germline CDR1 MNHEY, CDR2 SVGAGI. Trimming left V 4 bases short and J 0 bases short, with 9 bases between. This CDR3 region has 14 residues. CDR3 loop: CASSLGVYQETQYF. The CDR3 bases are TGTGCCAGCAGTTTGGGCGTATACCAAGAGACCCAGTACTTC.

The chain uses TRBV5-5 and TRBJ1-5, with 10 bases matching TRBD1. The CDR3 extends over 15 amino acids. Per germline, CDR1 SGHKS and CDR2 YYEKEE (reference sequence). Trimming cost V 1 base and J 5 bases; bases outside gene matches: 3. The CDR3, as DNA: TGTGCCAGCAGCTTGATCGGGACAGGGGATCAGCCCCAGCATTTT. Translation: CASSLIGTGDQPQHF.

The gene calls are TRBV7-3 and TRBJ2-1; 8 nucleotides align to TRBD1. V shed 4 bases, J shed 7 bases, and the junction held 15 bases outside the gene matches. CDR1 SGHTA and CDR2 FQGTGA come from the germline V gene. The CDR3 has 17 residues. CDR3 sequence reads: CASSSGQGGFLANEQFF. As DNA, the CDR3 is TGTGCCAGCAGCTCCGGACAGGGAGGTTTCCTAGCAAATGAGCAGTTCTTC.

Here the CDR3 DNA reads TGTGCCAGCACGCCAACGGGGACAGCCTACGAGCAGTACTTC. This translates into CASTPTGTAYEQYF. The chain uses TRBV28 and TRBJ2-7, with TRBD1 matching 7 bases. V lost 7 bases and J lost 2; bases outside the gene matches: 8. This CDR3 has 14 amino acids. Germline CDR1 is MDHEN and CDR2 is SYDVKM.

V gene TRBV10-1 combines with J gene TRBJ1-2; a possible D gene is TRBD1 (6 bases). Germline-derived CDR1 and CDR2 are WNHNN and SYGVQD (reference sequence). This CDR3 has 12 amino acids. Trimming stripped 10 bases from V and 4 bases from J, with 13 bases between. CDR3 loop: CATVGHTYGYTF. DNA for the CDR3: TGCGCCACCGTGGGACACACCTATGGCTACACCTTC.

This chain uses TRBV10-3 with TRBJ2-3, with TRBD1 identical over 9 bases. Looked up from germline, CDR1 is ENHRY and CDR2 is SYGVKD. This CDR3 is 17 amino acids long. V shed 4 bases, J shed 6 bases, and the junction held 14 bases outside the gene matches. The CDR3 bases are TGTGCCATCAGTGCGAATCCGGGACAGGGAGATACGGATACGCAGTATTTT. This encodes CAISANPGQGDTDTQYF.

The V call is TRBV4-2, the J call TRBJ2-7; weak D call: TRBD2 (5 bases). The CDR3 contains 15 residues. Germline assignment: CDR1 LGHNA and CDR2 YNFKEQ. The V end was cut by 8 bases, the J end by 7 bases, with 24 bases between. The CDR3 region is CASQDSSRGWGEQYF. CDR3 bases: TGTGCCAGCCAGGATTCGTCCCGAGGGTGGGGTGAGCAGTACTTC.

This chain joins TRBV28 and TRBJ2-3, with 9 bases lining up with TRBD2. Germline loops: CDR1 MDHEN, CDR2 SYDVKM. The CDR3 runs 17 residues. The ends lost 4 bases at V and 4 bases at J; junction bases unmatched: 12. Written as DNA, the CDR3 is TGTGCCAGCAGTTCGTTCTGGGCGGGAGGGCCGCCAGATACGCAGTATTTT. It yields the protein CASSSFWAGGPPDTQYF. The whole variable domain, remainder taken from reference TRBV28 and TRBJ2-3, is DVKVTQSSRYLVKRTGEKVFLECVQDMDHENMFWYRQDPGLGLRLIYFSYDVKMKEKGDIPEGYSVSREKKERFSLILESASTNQTSMYLCASSSFWAGGPPDTQYFGPGTRLTVL.

V gene TRBV9 combines with J gene TRBJ2-2; 9 bases map to TRBD2. From germline, CDR1 is SGDLS and CDR2 YYNGEE. V shed 4 bases, J shed 3 bases, and the junction held 4 bases outside the gene matches. The CDR3 contains 15 residues. CDR3 DNA sequence: TGTGCCAGCAGCCCCCGACTAGCGGACACCGGGGAGCTGTTTTTT. Translated: CASSPRLADTGELFF.

The CDR3 loop is CASSSAGAPNIQYF. The CDR3, as DNA: TGTGCCAGCAGCTCAGCAGGGGCCCCTAACATTCAGTACTTC. The J gene is TRBJ2-4, the V gene TRBV7-9; tentative D call: TRBD1 (6 bases). Germline lookup yields CDR1 SEHNR and CDR2 FQNEAQ (reference sequence). This CDR3 comprises 14 residues. The V end was cut by 4 bases, the J end by 7 bases, with 14 bases between.

In DNA, the CDR3 is TGTGCCAGCAGCCAATTGCGCAGGGGTCTTCCAGAAGCTTTCTTT. Its protein product is CASSQLRRGLPEAFF. This chain connects TRBV7-9 to TRBJ1-1, with a weak D call TRBD1 (6 bases). This CDR3 is 15 amino acids long. Germline V gives CDR1 SEHNR, CDR2 FQNEAQ (reference sequence). V was cut by 5 bases and J by 8 bases, with 21 bases left in between.

The V call is TRBV4-2, the J call TRBJ2-7; D not certain. Trimming stripped 0 bases from V and 1 base from J, with 7 bases between. The CDR3 totals 14 residues. Germline V CDR1 and CDR2: LGHNA, YNFKEQ. The DNA of the CDR3 is TGTGCCAGCAGCCAAGATCTGTTTTCCTACGAGCAGTACTTC. Amino acids: CASSQDLFSYEQYF.

The chain couples TRBV4-3 to TRBJ2-1, with 11 bases aligning to TRBD2. The V gene's germline CDR1 is LGHNA and CDR2 YSLEER. The CDR3 totals 16 residues. Germline trimming cut 0 bases from V and 9 bases from J; bases unmatched to any gene: 7. CDR3 DNA: TGCGCCAGCAGCCAAGATTCGTCTAGCGGGAGGACTGAGCAGTTCTTC. Its translation is CASSQDSSSGRTEQFF.

This chain uses TRBV4-2 with TRBJ2-6; TRBD1 aligns across 10 bases. The length of the CDR3 is 18 residues. After removal of 3 bases from V and 0 bases from J, the junction contained 5 bases not matched to a gene. The germline V gene has CDR1 LGHNA and CDR2 YNFKEQ. In nucleotides, the CDR3 is TGTGCCAGCAGCCAGTCCGGGACAGGGGTCTCTGGGGCCAACGTCCTGACTTTC. It codes for CASSQSGTGVSGANVLTF.

The rearrangement uses TRBV7-9 and TRBJ2-1; 7 nucleotides line up with TRBD1. Germline lookup yields CDR1 SEHNR and CDR2 FQNEAQ (reference sequence). The V gene end was trimmed by 4 bases and the J gene end by 0 bases; junction bases not matched to a gene: 6. The CDR3 loop spans 16 amino acids. CDR3 in DNA: TGTGCCAGCAGCTCCGGTGGACAGGACTCCTACAATGAGCAGTTCTTC. Protein sequence: CASSSGGQDSYNEQFF.

The CDR3 region has the DNA TGTGCCGCGGTTCCCGGGACTAGCGGGGTGCAGTATTTT. Amino acids: CAAVPGTSGVQYF. This chain connects TRBV6-1 to TRBJ2-3; 13 nucleotides agree with TRBD2. V lost 11 bases, J lost 11 bases, and 10 bases stayed unmatched. Germline values: CDR1 MNHNS, CDR2 SASEGT. CDR3 length equals 13 residues.

To note about this clone: Other DNA sequences of this sample code for an identical CDR3. The V and J genes are TRBV5-1 and TRBJ2-3; 9 bases are shared with TRBD2. V gave up 3 bases and J gave up 3 bases; unmatched junction bases: 5. The germline V gene has CDR1 SGHRS and CDR2 YFSETQ. The CDR3 is 15 residues long. The chain's CDR3 is CASSSSGGSTDTQYF. In DNA form, the CDR3 reads TGCGCCAGCAGCTCCAGCGGGGGGTCTACAGATACGCAGTATTTT.

This sequence joins TRBV5-6 and TRBJ1-3; D is unclear. V lost 0 bases to trimming and J lost 5 bases, with 9 bases between them. The CDR3 contains 14 residues. CDR1 is SGHDT and CDR2 is YYEEEE in the germline V gene. CDR3 sequence reads: CASSLDGIRNTIYF. The DNA for the CDR3 is TGTGCCAGCAGCTTGGACGGGATCAGAAACACCATATATTTT. Supplemented by reference TRBV5-6 and TRBJ1-3, the full variable domain reads DAGVTQSPTHLIKTRGQQVTLRCSPKSGHDTVSWYQQALGQGPQFIFQYYEEEERQRGNFPDRFSGHQFPNYSSELNVNALLLGDSALYLCASSLDGIRNTIYFGEGSWLTVV.

The chain carries TRBV19 and TRBJ2-7, with D maybe TRBD2 (5 bases). The CDR3 length is 14 residues. The germline V gene encodes CDR1 LNHDA and CDR2 SQIVND (reference sequence). The V gene lost 3 bases and the J gene lost 4 bases, with 13 bases spanning the gap. The CDR3 sequence: CASSIGRLVYEQYF. For the CDR3, the DNA is TGTGCCAGTAGTATTGGGAGACTTGTGTACGAGCAGTACTTC.